A selection of T cell receptor beta chains follows, all from one sample in a study of T cells after somatic rescue of genetic block. The repertoire was sequenced with immunoSEQ multiplex PCR; TCRdb's copy has only in-frame clones and lacks some. The top ten clones hold approximately 1.4% of a sample with about 110,000 clones, about 89% of them seen once. The material sequenced was peripheral blood mononuclear cells (PBMCs). These receptor sequences come from a woman under 30. The CDR3 runs from the conserved cysteine through the conserved F or W.

v_call,j_call,cdr3_aa
TRBV4-3,TRBJ2-7,CASSQESGTGSYEQYF
TRBV7-6,TRBJ2-3,CASSLGTSGSTDTQYF
TRBV7-3,TRBJ1-2,CASSLTPRGTGDYGYTF
TRBV28,TRBJ2-7,CASSLGGSYEQYF
TRBV7-9,TRBJ2-7,CASSLGGTTDF
TRBV5-5,TRBJ1-6,CASSLVSGQALNSPLHF
TRBV12-5,TRBJ1-1,CASGLGQLNTEAFF
TRBV9,TRBJ2-4,CASSTSGGAKNIQYF
TRBV30,TRBJ2-2,CAWSVLPPGELFF
TRBV9,TRBJ1-1,CASSERGVNTEAFF
TRBV6-1,TRBJ1-5,CASSGSIGPQHF
TRBV12-5,TRBJ2-2,CASGLWDRNTGELFF
TRBV7-2,TRBJ2-1,CASSFGWGTYNEQFF
TRBV12-5,TRBJ2-3,CASGSTDTQYF
TRBV5-6,TRBJ1-2,CASSLVEYTGQDKGDGYTF
TRBV7-2,TRBJ1-5,CASSLDWAGSEGPQHF
TRBV27,TRBJ1-6,CASSLNGGAPLHF
TRBV4-2,TRBJ2-7,CASSQGSVGGEFFEEQYF
TRBV7-2,TRBJ1-5,CASSWTGGSNQPQHF
TRBV4-2,TRBJ1-3,CASSLSPTGAISGNTIYF
TRBV30,TRBJ1-1,CAWVGQGTEAFF
TRBV4-3,TRBJ2-3,CASPKGAGGSTDTQYF
TRBV25-1,TRBJ1-1,CASSAGEFTEAFF
TRBV4-1,TRBJ1-2,CASSQAGGHRAIGEGYTF
TRBV18,TRBJ2-6,CASSPFRGQNSGANVLTF
TRBV5-1,TRBJ2-2,CASSLNTGELFF
TRBV13,TRBJ2-7,CASSLGGLGDRDYEQYF
TRBV9,TRBJ1-3,CASSGGTGQSSGNTIYF
TRBV18,TRBJ1-4,CASSPGQTRANEKLFF
TRBV30,TRBJ2-7,CAWSVGGEQYF
TRBV9,TRBJ1-2,CASSSLSHGYTF
TRBV11-3,TRBJ2-1,CASSSGTGGRSEQFF
TRBV2,TRBJ2-7,CASSEYPGQYYEQYF
TRBV6-5,TRBJ1-2,CASSYSNPVDYGYTF
TRBV7-2,TRBJ1-3,CASSLGTGAGDTIYF
TRBV4-1,TRBJ1-2,CASSPGTGGSYGYTF
TRBV28,TRBJ2-1,CATAGGSSYNEQFF
TRBV19,TRBJ2-7,CASSNRESAYEQYF
TRBV5-4,TRBJ1-5,CASSLLGGRGNQPQHF
TRBV4-1,TRBJ1-2,CASSSPTGGVGGYTF
TRBV11-3,TRBJ2-7,CASSLGDRENEQYF
TRBV7-8,TRBJ1-1,CASSTPGGNTEAFF
TRBV7-2,TRBJ1-3,CASSLDSGNTIYF
TRBV7-2,TRBJ1-2,CASSPTPTANYGYTF
TRBV27,TRBJ1-1,CASRKTATEAFF
TRBV11-2,TRBJ2-4,CASSSRLAKNIQYF
TRBV5-1,TRBJ2-7,CASSLGQPEGGQYF
TRBV4-1,TRBJ2-7,CASSQVHAGQGYEQYF
TRBV11-3,TRBJ2-3,CASSLDPGGDTQYF
TRBV7-9,TRBJ1-6,CASSLEQYNSPLHF